This section outlines one T cell receptor beta chain sequence together with its context. These data belong to a study of shared clonotypes between healthy human individuals. Study information: Sampling drew on donors who were a couple of women and a few men aged 18 to 49.

The CDR3 length is 14 residues. The V end lost 2 bases, the J end lost 4 bases, and 12 bases lay between the germline ends. CDR1 MNHEY and CDR2 SMNVEV come from the germline V gene (reference sequence). Naive CD8 cells lacked CD45RO and underwent positive selection for CCR7, leaving out terminally differentiated effector memory CD45RA+ cells. Several immunoSEQ plates held equal portions of the genomic DNA taken from each subset. Method: immunoSEQ multiplex PCR; TCRdb's copy keeps in-frame clones and lacks some. Among roughly 600,000 clones, roughly 98% were seen once, and the ten largest hold 0.3%. The receptor's source is a man aged 30 to 39 in good health. V gene TRBV27 combines with J gene TRBJ2-7; D is perhaps TRBD1 (6 bases). Input material: naive CD8+ T cells sorted from blood. The CDR3 reads CASSLGLRGYEQYF. The CDR3 coding sequence is TGTGCCAGCAGTTTAGGCCTCAGGGGATACGAGCAGTACTTC.